The clone carrying this T cell receptor (beta chain) was seen ten or more times. The target antigen is unknown. This record comes from a study of human T cells and chemical hapten exposure. As for the study in general: Chiefly women, the patients showed alopecia areata, totalis or universalis. Minor volume differences among pooled libraries chiefly drove per-sample TCR yield variation.

TCRdb re-derived calls from the RACE reads in MiXCR, one entry per CDR3 protein. The sample yields about 37,000 distinct CDR3 sequences, around 6.8% seen once. Regarding the study as a whole: Patch test score rose with PT1 expanded TCR count, significant at thresholds 8, 16 and 32, not 4.

Described time point: patch test 1, 2 weeks after DPC sensitization. Treatment noted: therapeutic diphenylcyclopropenone sensitization with weekly scalp DPC. It was from unfractionated whole blood that total RNA was extracted. CDR1 DFQATT and CDR2 SNEGSKA come from the germline V gene (reference sequence). The length of the CDR3 is 16 residues. V lost 2 bases, J lost 0 bases, and 11 bases lay in between. The specimen was whole blood, collected in connection with sensitization to the hapten diphenylcyclopropenone (DPC). The chain links TRBV20-1 to TRBJ1-6, with unresolved D. This clonotype was obtained from a woman aged 25 to 39 with alopecia areata. Some clones in this sample may be carry-over from other donors' samples. The CDR3 nucleotides are TGCAGTGCTAGAATGGCGTCTCGCTCCTATAATTCACCCCTCCACTTT. Translation: CSARMASRSYNSPLHF.